This T cell receptor beta chain was sequenced during a study of shared clonotypes between healthy human individuals. Study-wide findings and caveats: Among non-shared clonotypes, generation probabilities were lower than among those shared by all four donors.

Sorted-subset replicate PCRs used 150 to 200 ng of genomic DNA. This amount corresponded to 33,000 or so T cell genomes. Data came from immunoSEQ multiplex PCR; TCRdb stores just in-frame clones and leaves some out. Of roughly 700,000 clones in the sample, 74% were seen once. The V and J ends lost 6 bases and 4 bases, in that order; junction bases with no gene match: 7. The CDR3 contains 15 residues. Germline CDR1 SGHRS, CDR2 YFSETQ. Notes on this clone: Its antigen is unidentified.

Sequencing was carried out using memory CD4+ T cells sorted from blood. As to subset: CD45RA-negative fraction. This clonotype was sampled from a woman in her twenties or thirties in good health. The chain recombines TRBV5-1 with TRBJ2-3; 11 bases are a match to TRBD2. DNA of the CDR3: TGCGCCAGCAAAGTACTAGCGGGAGTTGCAGATACGCAGTATTTT. Encoded protein: CASKVLAGVADTQYF.